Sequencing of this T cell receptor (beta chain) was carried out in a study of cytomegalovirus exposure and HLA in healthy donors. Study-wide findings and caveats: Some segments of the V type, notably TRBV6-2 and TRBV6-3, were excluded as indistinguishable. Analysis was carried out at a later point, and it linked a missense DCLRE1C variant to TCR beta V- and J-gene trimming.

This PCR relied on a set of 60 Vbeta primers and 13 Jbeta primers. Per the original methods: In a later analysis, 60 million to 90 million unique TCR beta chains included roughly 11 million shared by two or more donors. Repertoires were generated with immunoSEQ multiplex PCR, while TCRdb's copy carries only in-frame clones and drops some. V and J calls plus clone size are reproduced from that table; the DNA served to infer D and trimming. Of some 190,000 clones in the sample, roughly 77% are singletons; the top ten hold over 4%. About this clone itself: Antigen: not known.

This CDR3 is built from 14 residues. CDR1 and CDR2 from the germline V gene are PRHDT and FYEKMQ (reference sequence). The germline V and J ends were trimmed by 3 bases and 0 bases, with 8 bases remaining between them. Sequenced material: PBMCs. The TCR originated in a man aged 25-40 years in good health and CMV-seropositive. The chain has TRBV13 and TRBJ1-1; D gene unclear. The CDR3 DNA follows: TGTGCCAGCAGCTTTGCGGGAGTGAACACTGAAGCTTTCTTT. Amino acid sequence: CASSFAGVNTEAFF.